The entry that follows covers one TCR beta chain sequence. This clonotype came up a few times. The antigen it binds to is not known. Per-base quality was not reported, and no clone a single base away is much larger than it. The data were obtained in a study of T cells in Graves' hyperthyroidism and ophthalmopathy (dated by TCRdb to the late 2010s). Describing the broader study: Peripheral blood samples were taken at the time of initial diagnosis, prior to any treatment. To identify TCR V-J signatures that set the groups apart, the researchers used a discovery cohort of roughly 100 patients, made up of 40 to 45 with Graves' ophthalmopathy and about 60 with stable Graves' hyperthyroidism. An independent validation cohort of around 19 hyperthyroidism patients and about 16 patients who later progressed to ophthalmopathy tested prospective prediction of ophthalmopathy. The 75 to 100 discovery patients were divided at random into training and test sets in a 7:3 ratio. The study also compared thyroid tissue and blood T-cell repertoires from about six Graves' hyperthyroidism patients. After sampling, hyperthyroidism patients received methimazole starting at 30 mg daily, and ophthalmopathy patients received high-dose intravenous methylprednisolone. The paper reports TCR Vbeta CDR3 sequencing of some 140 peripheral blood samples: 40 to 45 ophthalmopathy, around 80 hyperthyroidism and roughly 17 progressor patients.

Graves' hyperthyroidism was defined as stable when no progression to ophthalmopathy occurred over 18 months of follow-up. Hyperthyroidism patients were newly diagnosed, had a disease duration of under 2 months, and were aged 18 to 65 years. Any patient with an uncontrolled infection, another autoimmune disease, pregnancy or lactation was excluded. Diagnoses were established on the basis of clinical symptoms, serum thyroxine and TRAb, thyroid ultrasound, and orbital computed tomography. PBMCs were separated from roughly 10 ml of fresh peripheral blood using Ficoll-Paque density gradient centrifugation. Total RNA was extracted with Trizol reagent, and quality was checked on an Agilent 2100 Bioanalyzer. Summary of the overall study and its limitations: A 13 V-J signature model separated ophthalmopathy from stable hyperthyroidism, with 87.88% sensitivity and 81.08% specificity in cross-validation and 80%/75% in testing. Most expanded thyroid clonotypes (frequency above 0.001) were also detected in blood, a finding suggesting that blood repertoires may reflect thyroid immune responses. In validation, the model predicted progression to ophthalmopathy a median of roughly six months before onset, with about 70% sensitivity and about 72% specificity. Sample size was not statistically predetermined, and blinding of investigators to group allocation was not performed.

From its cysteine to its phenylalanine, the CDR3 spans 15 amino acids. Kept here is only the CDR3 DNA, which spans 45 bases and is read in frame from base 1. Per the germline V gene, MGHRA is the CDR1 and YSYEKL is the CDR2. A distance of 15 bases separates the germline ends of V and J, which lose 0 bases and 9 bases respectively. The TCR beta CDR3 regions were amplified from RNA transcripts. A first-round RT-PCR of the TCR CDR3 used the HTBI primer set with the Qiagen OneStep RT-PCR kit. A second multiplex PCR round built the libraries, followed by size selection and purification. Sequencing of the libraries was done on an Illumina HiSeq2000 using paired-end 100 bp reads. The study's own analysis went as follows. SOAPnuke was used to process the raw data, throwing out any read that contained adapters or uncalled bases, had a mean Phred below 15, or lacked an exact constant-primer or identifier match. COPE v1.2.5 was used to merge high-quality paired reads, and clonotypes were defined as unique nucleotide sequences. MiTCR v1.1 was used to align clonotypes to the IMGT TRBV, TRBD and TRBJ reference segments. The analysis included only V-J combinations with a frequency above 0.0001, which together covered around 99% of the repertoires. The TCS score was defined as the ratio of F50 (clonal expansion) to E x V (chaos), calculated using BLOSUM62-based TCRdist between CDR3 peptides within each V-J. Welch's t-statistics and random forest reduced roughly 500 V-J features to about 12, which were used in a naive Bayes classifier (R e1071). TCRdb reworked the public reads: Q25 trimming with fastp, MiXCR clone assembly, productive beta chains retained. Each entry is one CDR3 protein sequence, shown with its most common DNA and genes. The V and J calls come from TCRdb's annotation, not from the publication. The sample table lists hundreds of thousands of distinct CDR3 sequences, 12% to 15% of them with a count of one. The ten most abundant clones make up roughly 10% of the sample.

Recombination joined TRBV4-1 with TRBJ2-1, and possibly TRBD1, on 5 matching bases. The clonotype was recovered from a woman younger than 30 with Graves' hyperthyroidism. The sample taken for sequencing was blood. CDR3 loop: CASSQDGLRRGEQFF. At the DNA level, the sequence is TGCGCCAGCAGCCAAGACGGGCTCAGAAGGGGTGAGCAGTTCTTC.